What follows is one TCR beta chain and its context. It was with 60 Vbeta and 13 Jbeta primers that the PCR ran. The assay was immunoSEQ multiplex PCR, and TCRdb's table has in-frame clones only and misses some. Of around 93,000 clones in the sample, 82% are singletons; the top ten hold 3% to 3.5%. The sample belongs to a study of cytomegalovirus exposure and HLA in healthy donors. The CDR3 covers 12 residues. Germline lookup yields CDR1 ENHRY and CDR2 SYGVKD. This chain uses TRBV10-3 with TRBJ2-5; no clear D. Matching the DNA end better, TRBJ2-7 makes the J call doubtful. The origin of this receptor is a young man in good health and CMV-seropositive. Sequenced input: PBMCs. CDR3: CAISGELYEQYF. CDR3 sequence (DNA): TGTGCCATCAGTGGAGAACTATACGAGCAGTACTTC.